One and the same sample provided the 5 T cell receptor beta chains below, sequenced in a study of blood T cell repertoires in COVID-19. Assay used: immunoSEQ multiplex PCR; TCRdb lists only in-frame clones, some missing. This table has 52,000 or so clones, around 85% appearing once. Material for sequencing was peripheral blood. These receptor sequences come from a man between 65 and 85 years old with active COVID-19.

This clone was observed a handful of times. This rearrangement joins TRBV19 to TRBJ1-1; D gene ambiguous. Trimming took 3 bases from V and 1 from J, leaving 15 bases between them. The CDR3 runs 16 residues. Germline CDR1 reads LNHDA; CDR2 reads SQIVND (reference sequence). The CDR3, as DNA: TGTGCCAGTAGTATGCGCGGGCGAGGCCCGAACACTGAAGCTTTCTTT. Protein product: CASSMRGRGPNTEAFF.

DNA for the CDR3: TGTGCCAGTAGTCGCCGGGTGGGTGGGGCCAACGTCCTGACTTTC. Protein sequence: CASSRRVGGANVLTF. The rearrangement joins TRBV19 to TRBJ2-6; D remains ambiguous. The CDR3 contains 15 residues. The germline V and J ends were trimmed by 5 bases and 3 bases, with 11 bases remaining between them. From germline, CDR1 is LNHDA and CDR2 SQIVND (reference sequence).

The chain is built from TRBV3-1 (or the pseudogene TRBV3-2) and TRBJ1-1, with TRBD1 as a possible D gene (6 bases). The V and J ends lost 0 bases and 1 base respectively, with 9 bases between them. The CDR3 loop spans 15 amino acids. Germline V gives CDR1 LGHDT, CDR2 YNNKEL (reference sequence). The CDR3 spells CASSQDGGGNTEAFF. The CDR3 coding sequence is TGTGCCAGCAGCCAAGATGGGGGCGGGAACACTGAAGCTTTCTTT.

This clone was picked up one time. J is TRBJ1-2 and V is TRBV2; TRBD1 aligns across 12 bases. CDR3 length: 14 residues. Germline V CDR1 and CDR2: SNHLY, FYNNEI. The J segment lost 4 bases and the V segment lost 6 bases, leaving 3 bases of the junction unmatched. CDR3 nucleotides: TGTGCCAGCAGGGGGACAGGGGGCGCCTATGGCTACACCTTC. Amino acid sequence: CASRGTGGAYGYTF.

This clone has only a few counts. The gene calls are TRBV28 and TRBJ1-1, with 7 bases identical to TRBD1. CDR1 and CDR2 (germline): MDHEN, SYDVKM. The trim removed 3 bases at V and 0 bases at J, leaving 4 bases unmatched. This CDR3 has 15 residues. The CDR3 sequence: CASSLLTGVNTEAFF. CDR3 coding DNA: TGTGCCAGCAGTTTGCTTACAGGGGTGAACACTGAAGCTTTCTTT.